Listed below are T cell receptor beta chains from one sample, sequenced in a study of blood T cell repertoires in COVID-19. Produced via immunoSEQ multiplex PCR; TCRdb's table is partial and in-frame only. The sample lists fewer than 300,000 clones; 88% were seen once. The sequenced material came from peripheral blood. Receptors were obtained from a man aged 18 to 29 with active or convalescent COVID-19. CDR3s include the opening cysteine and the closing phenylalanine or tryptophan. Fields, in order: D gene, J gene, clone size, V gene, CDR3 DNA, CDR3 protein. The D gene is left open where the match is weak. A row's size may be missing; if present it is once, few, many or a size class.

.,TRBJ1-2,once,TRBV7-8,TGTGCCAGCAGCTTAGAACTGGCGGGGGGCGTTGGCTACACCTTC,CASSLELAGGVGYTF
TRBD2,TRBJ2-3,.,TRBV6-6,TGTGCCAGCAGTCCATGGACTAGCGGGGGGCACGAGGATACGCAGTATTTT,CASSPWTSGGHEDTQYF
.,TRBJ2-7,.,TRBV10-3,TGTGCCATCAGCGGACGGGGAATTACCTACGAGCAGTACTTC,CAISGRGITYEQYF
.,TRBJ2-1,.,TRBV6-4,TGTGCCAGCAGTGACTCGTTAGCGCGTGAGCAGTTCTTC,CASSDSLAREQFF
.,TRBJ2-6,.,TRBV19,TGTGCCAGTAGTATCACAGCTTCTGGGGCCAACGTCCTGACTTTC,CASSITASGANVLTF
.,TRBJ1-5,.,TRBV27,TGTGCCAGCAGCTGGAGCGGAACGGGCAATCAGCCCCAGCATTTT,CASSWSGTGNQPQHF
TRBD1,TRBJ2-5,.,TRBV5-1,TGCGCCAGCAGCACGGGACAGTCAGGGCAAGAGACCCAGTACTTC,CASSTGQSGQETQYF
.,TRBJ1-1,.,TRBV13,TGTGCCAGCAGCCCCCAGGGCGGGAACACTGAAGCTTTCTTT,CASSPQGGNTEAFF
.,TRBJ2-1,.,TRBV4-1,TGCGCCAGCAGCCAAAGATGGGGGGGCCCCTACAATGAGCAGTTCTTC,CASSQRWGGPYNEQFF
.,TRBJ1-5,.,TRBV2,TGTGCCAGCAGGAAGGGGGGGTATCAGCCCCAGCATTTT,CASRKGGYQPQHF
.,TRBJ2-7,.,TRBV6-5,TGTGCCAGCAGTTACTCAAACCCAATAGGGGGAGAGCAGTACTTC,CASSYSNPIGGEQYF
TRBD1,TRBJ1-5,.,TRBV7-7,TGTGCCAGCAGCAAAAGCCCAGGGGGCGGACAGCCCCAGCATTTT,CASSKSPGGGQPQHF
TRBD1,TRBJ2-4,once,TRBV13,TGTGCCAGCAGCTGGGACAGGGGCGACAAAAACATTCAGTACTTC,CASSWDRGDKNIQYF
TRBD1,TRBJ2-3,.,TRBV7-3,TGTGCCAGCAGCTTAAAGGACAGGGTAAGCACAGATACGCAGTATTTT,CASSLKDRVSTDTQYF
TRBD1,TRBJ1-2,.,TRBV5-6,TGTGCCAGCAGCTGGTCTGCCCGGACAGGGACGGGGGGCTACACCTTC,CASSWSARTGTGGYTF
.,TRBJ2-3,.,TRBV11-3,TGTGCCAGCAGCGTTACACCTAGCACAGATACGCAGTATTTT,CASSVTPSTDTQYF
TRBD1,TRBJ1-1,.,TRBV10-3,TGTGCCATCAGACAGGGGGACATGAACACTGAAGCTTTCTTT,CAIRQGDMNTEAFF
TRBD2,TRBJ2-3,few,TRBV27,TGTGCCAGCAGTCCGACCCCTAGCGGGGGGGCAACAGATACGCAGTATTTT,CASSPTPSGGATDTQYF
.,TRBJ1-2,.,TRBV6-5,TGTGCCAGCAGCCAGAGTGGGGCCTATGGCTACACCTTC,CASSQSGAYGYTF
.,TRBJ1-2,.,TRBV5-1,TGCGCCAGCAGCTTGGGCGAGGTCTATGGCTACACCTTC,CASSLGEVYGYTF
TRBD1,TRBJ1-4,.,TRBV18,TGTGCCAGCTCACCCTTCCGCGGACAGGGCACTAATGAAAAACTGTTTTTT,CASSPFRGQGTNEKLFF
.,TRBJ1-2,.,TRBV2,TGTGCCAGCAGTGAGACTCAGGGGCAGTTCACCTTC,CASSETQGQFTF
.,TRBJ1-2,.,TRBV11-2,TGTGCCAGCAGCTTGTCAGGGGACATCGGCTATGGCTACACCTTC,CASSLSGDIGYGYTF
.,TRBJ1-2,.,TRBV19,TGTGCCAGTAGTATTCGGGACACTATTAACTATGGCTACACCTTC,CASSIRDTINYGYTF
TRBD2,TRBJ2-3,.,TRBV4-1,TGCGCCAGCAGCCCCCGCGGGACTAGCGGGGCCACAGATACGCAGTATTTT,CASSPRGTSGATDTQYF
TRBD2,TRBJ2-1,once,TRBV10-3,TGTGCCATCAGTGTTACGACTAGCGGGGGGCACAATGAGCAGTTCTTC,CAISVTTSGGHNEQFF
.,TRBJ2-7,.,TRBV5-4,TGTGCCAGCAGCTGGGGGGATGGCGAGCAGTACTTC,CASSWGDGEQYF
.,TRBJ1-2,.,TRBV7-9,TGTGCCAGCACCAAGGGACACCAAGCTAACTATGGCTACACCTTC,CASTKGHQANYGYTF
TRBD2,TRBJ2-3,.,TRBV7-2,TGTGCCAGCTCGGAAGGGACTATCACGCTGAATACGCAGTATTTT,CASSEGTITLNTQYF
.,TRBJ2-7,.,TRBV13,TGTGCCAGCAGCTTACAGGGTGCGCCCGCCTACGAGCAGTACTTC,CASSLQGAPAYEQYF